Each of the 13 T cell receptor beta chains below was sequenced from the same sample in a study of cytomegalovirus exposure and HLA in healthy donors. The PCR used 60 Vbeta and 13 Jbeta primers. Data came from immunoSEQ multiplex PCR; TCRdb stores just in-frame clones and leaves some out. The sample contains tens of thousands of clones, 82% of which appear only once. Input material: PBMCs. The receptors originated from a woman under 30 in good health and CMV-seronegative.

V is TRBV15 and J is TRBJ1-1; no clear D. V shed 0 bases and J shed 1 base, with 6 bases lying between them. This CDR3 is 14 amino acids long. Germline V gives CDR1 LNHNV, CDR2 YYDKDF (reference sequence). CDR3 residues: CATSRDVRNTEAFF. CDR3 nucleotide sequence: TGTGCCACCAGCAGAGATGTTAGGAACACTGAAGCTTTCTTT.

The chain couples TRBV28 to TRBJ2-7; D might be TRBD1 (6 bases). The CDR3 has 16 residues. V lost 3 bases, J lost 2 bases, and 17 bases lay in between. CDR1 and CDR2 from the germline V gene are MDHEN and SYDVKM. CDR3 loop: CASSLSWTDLTYEQYF. The CDR3 bases are TGTGCCAGCAGTTTGTCTTGGACAGATTTAACCTACGAGCAGTACTTC.

This chain connects TRBV2 to TRBJ2-3, with 11 bases aligning to TRBD1. This CDR3 is 14 amino acids long. Trimming cost V 6 bases and J 3 bases; bases outside gene matches: 2. Germline-derived CDR1 and CDR2 are SNHLY and FYNNEI. The CDR3 region is CASSGQGATDTQYF. CDR3 sequence (DNA): TGTGCCAGCAGCGGACAGGGGGCGACAGATACGCAGTATTTT.

This clone has only a few counts. The chain is built from TRBV2 and TRBJ1-3; no firm D call. This CDR3 region has 18 residues. Trimming removed 4 bases from V and 0 bases from J, with 19 bases in between. Germline V CDR1 and CDR2: SNHLY, FYNNEI. CDR3 residues: CASSVLGGQSHSGNTIYF. CDR3 DNA sequence: TGTGCCAGCAGTGTGCTGGGAGGCCAATCTCACTCTGGAAACACCATATATTTT.

The J gene is TRBJ2-2, the V gene TRBV27, with D perhaps TRBD1 (7 bases). V dropped 3 bases and J dropped 4 bases, with 15 bases sitting between them. The V gene's germline CDR1 is MNHEY and CDR2 SMNVEV (reference sequence). The CDR3 totals 16 residues. The CDR3 DNA follows: TGTGCCAGCAGTTTTGAGGAGGGGGCCGGCACCGGGGAGCTGTTTTTT. This encodes CASSFEEGAGTGELFF.

This rearrangement joins TRBV7-9 to TRBJ1-1; D is perhaps TRBD1 (5 bases). The germline V gene encodes CDR1 SEHNR and CDR2 FQNEAQ (reference sequence). The V end was cut by 5 bases, the J end by 4 bases, with 11 bases between. The CDR3 is 13 amino acids. The CDR3 DNA sequence: TGTGCCAGCAGCCCCGGGGGGAGCACTGAAGCTTTCTTT. Protein sequence: CASSPGGSTEAFF.

V gene TRBV27 combines with J gene TRBJ1-2; D remains unclear. Trimming stripped 2 bases from V and 0 bases from J, with 4 bases between. Looked up from germline, CDR1 is MNHEY and CDR2 is SMNVEV (reference sequence). This CDR3 has 13 amino acids. The CDR3 sequence: CASSLDTNYGYTF. Here the CDR3 DNA reads TGTGCCAGCAGTTTAGACACTAACTATGGCTACACCTTC.

V gene TRBV28 combines with J gene TRBJ2-2; weak D call: TRBD2 (7 bases). V was trimmed by 4 bases and J by 5 bases, leaving 14 bases between them. The CDR3 runs 15 residues. Germline loops: CDR1 MDHEN, CDR2 SYDVKM. DNA for the CDR3: TGTGCCAGCAGTTCGGGGGGCATGAGGACCGGGGAGCTGTTTTTT. This translates into CASSSGGMRTGELFF. The variable domain in full, completed from reference TRBV28 and TRBJ2-2, reads DVKVTQSSRYLVKRTGEKVFLECVQDMDHENMFWYRQDPGLGLRLIYFSYDVKMKEKGDIPEGYSVSREKKERFSLILESASTNQTSMYLCASSSGGMRTGELFFGEGSRLTVL.

This chain connects TRBV10-3 to TRBJ2-5; 7 positions agree with TRBD2. V shed 7 bases and J 1 base; nucleotides not matched to a gene: 6. The germline CDR1 and CDR2 sequences are ENHRY and SYGVKD. The CDR3 contains 14 residues. This CDR3 is CAITRDYTQETQYF. CDR3 DNA: TGTGCCATCACTAGGGACTATACCCAAGAGACCCAGTACTTC.

The V call is TRBV9, the J call TRBJ2-2; 9 bases agree with TRBD2. Germline V CDR1 and CDR2: SGDLS, YYNGEE. This CDR3 contains 16 residues. The V gene end was trimmed by 2 bases and the J gene end by 0 bases; junction bases not matched to a gene: 2. The CDR3 loop is CASSVPSGTNTGELFF. In DNA, the CDR3 is TGTGCCAGCAGCGTTCCTAGCGGGACGAACACCGGGGAGCTGTTTTTT.

V is TRBV2 and J is TRBJ1-1; D gene ambiguous. Germline assignment: CDR1 SNHLY and CDR2 FYNNEI. The CDR3 extends over 15 amino acids. The V end lost 7 bases, the J end lost 0 bases, and 15 bases lay between the germline ends. The CDR3 sequence is CASTPGRQLNTEAFF. The CDR3 DNA sequence: TGTGCCAGCACACCAGGAAGGCAGTTGAACACTGAAGCTTTCTTT. Drawing the rest from reference TRBV2 and TRBJ1-1, the complete variable domain is EPEVTQTPSHQVTQMGQEVILRCVPISNHLYFYWYRQILGQKVEFLVSFYNNEISEKSEIFDDQFSVERPDGSNFTLKIRSTKLEDSAMYFCASTPGRQLNTEAFFGQGTRLTVV.

This chain joins TRBV7-9 and TRBJ1-3; 7 bases map to TRBD1. V was clipped by 5 bases and J by 2 bases; unmatched bases: 6. Germline loops: CDR1 SEHNR, CDR2 FQNEAQ (reference sequence). This CDR3 has 15 amino acids. DNA for the CDR3: TGTGCCAGCAGCCCGCAGGGGGTACCTGGAAACACCATATATTTT. Translation: CASSPQGVPGNTIYF.

This chain joins TRBV7-2 and TRBJ2-4, with 7 bases matching TRBD2. The CDR3 length is 15 residues. CDR1 SGHTA and CDR2 FQGNSA come from the germline V gene. The trim removed 2 bases at V and 7 bases at J, leaving 8 bases unmatched. The CDR3 sequence is CASSLLGLDFNIQYF. The DNA for the CDR3 is TGTGCCAGCAGCTTACTAGGACTAGACTTTAACATTCAGTACTTC.